This is a list of T cell receptor beta chains from one sample in a study of T cell responses to AZD1222 COVID-19 vaccine. Method: immunoSEQ multiplex PCR; TCRdb's copy keeps in-frame clones and lacks some. The sample includes tens of thousands of clones, about 82% of them seen just once. This sample comprised peripheral blood, obtained on day 0 of AZD1222 vaccination. All receptors come from an adult in good health. Both conserved end residues are part of each CDR3. Each record gives: J gene, V gene, D gene, clone size, CDR3 DNA, CDR3 protein. A D gene is named only where the DNA matches it firmly. Expanded clones are given a class, and other clones once, few, many or no size at all.

TRBJ1-3 | TRBV7-2 | - | - | TGTGCCAGCAGCTTAGCCCCAGTAGGGGCCTCTGGAAACACCATATATTTT | CASSLAPVGASGNTIYF
TRBJ2-4 | TRBV3-1/TRBV3-2 | TRBD2 | - | TGTGCCAGCAGCCACCGAGACGGGGGGAGGTTATACTTC | CASSHRDGGRLYF
TRBJ2-6 | TRBV7-3 | - | - | TGTGCCAGCAGCTTAAATACAGGGGAGGACTCTGGGGCCAACGTCCTGACTTTC | CASSLNTGEDSGANVLTF
TRBJ1-2 | TRBV2 | - | - | TGTGCCAGCAGCTCGACAGTAAACGGTGGCTACACCTTC | CASSSTVNGGYTF
TRBJ2-1 | TRBV6-6 | TRBD2 | few | TGTGCCAGCAGCCTGGGACTAGCGGGGGAGAATGAGCAGTTCTTC | CASSLGLAGENEQFF
TRBJ1-2 | TRBV25-1 | - | few | TGTGCCAGCAGTGAATGGAAGGAGGCGGATGGCTACACCTTC | CASSEWKEADGYTF
TRBJ2-7 | TRBV7-2 | - | - | TGTGCCAGCAGCTTAGAGGCCAGGGGTATCGAGCAGTACTTC | CASSLEARGIEQYF
TRBJ2-1 | TRBV4-3 | TRBD1 | few | TGCGCCAGCAGCCAAGAAGGACAGGGAGGCTACAATGAGCAGTTCTTC | CASSQEGQGGYNEQFF
TRBJ2-1 | TRBV5-1 | TRBD2 | - | TGCGCCACCTCGAATACCGGGACTAGCGGGAGTGACCCACCTGGCAATGAGCAGTTCTTC | CATSNTGTSGSDPPGNEQFF
TRBJ2-3 | TRBV25-1 | TRBD2 | - | TGTGCCAGCAGTGAGAGTAGCGGGAGGTTCACAGATACGCAGTATTTT | CASSESSGRFTDTQYF
TRBJ2-5 | TRBV21-1 | - | - | TGTGCCAGCAGCAAAGTATGGCAGACGACCCAGTACTTC | CASSKVWQTTQYF
TRBJ2-7 | TRBV3-1/TRBV3-2 | TRBD2 | few | TGTGCCAGCAGCCACTTCAAGCGGGGCGACTACGAGCAGTACTTC | CASSHFKRGDYEQYF
TRBJ2-1 | TRBV6-2/TRBV6-3 | - | - | TGTGCCAGCAGTTACACTAGCCTCAATGAGCAGTTCTTC | CASSYTSLNEQFF
TRBJ2-1 | TRBV2 | TRBD2 | - | TGTGCCAGCAATGGCGGGAGTGGCTCCTACAATGAGCAGTTCTTC | CASNGGSGSYNEQFF
TRBJ2-5 | TRBV6-2/TRBV6-3 | TRBD1 | few | TGTGCCAGCAGTCACGGGACAGGGAATCAAGAGACCCAGTACTTC | CASSHGTGNQETQYF
TRBJ2-7 | TRBV25-1 | - | - | TGTGCCAGCAGTGATACCTACGAGCAGTACTTC | CASSDTYEQYF
TRBJ2-1 | TRBV24-1 | - | - | TGTGCCACCAGTGATGGGTCGGACAATGAGCAGTTCTTC | CATSDGSDNEQFF
TRBJ2-2 | TRBV7-2 | - | - | TGTGCCAGCAGCCCATTTGGGTCCGGGGAGCTGTTTTTT | CASSPFGSGELFF